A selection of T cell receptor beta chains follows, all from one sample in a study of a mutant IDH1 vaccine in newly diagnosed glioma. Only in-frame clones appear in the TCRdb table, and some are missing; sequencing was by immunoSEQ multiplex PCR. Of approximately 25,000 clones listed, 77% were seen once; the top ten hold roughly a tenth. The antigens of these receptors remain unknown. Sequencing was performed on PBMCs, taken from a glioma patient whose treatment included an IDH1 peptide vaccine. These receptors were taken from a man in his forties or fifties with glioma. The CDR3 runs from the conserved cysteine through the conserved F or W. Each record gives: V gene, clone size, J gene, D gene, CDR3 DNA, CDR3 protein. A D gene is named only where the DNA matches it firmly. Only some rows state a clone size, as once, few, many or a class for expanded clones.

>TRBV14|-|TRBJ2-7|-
TGTGCCAGCAGCCCTTGGCGGGGCATCTACGAGCAGTACTTC
CASSPWRGIYEQYF
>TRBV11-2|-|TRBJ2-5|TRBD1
TGTGCCAGCAGCCCCAGAACCGGGACAGGGGCCCAAGAGACCCAGTACTTC
CASSPRTGTGAQETQYF
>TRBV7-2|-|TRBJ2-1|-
TGTGCCAGCAGCTTCTATTTGTACAATGAGCAGTTCTTC
CASSFYLYNEQFF
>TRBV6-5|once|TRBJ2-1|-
TGTGCCAGCAGTGGGGGACTTCCTAAGGCTGAGCAGTTCTTC
CASSGGLPKAEQFF
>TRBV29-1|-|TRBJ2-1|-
TGCAGCGTTGAAGAAGCGCGCCTGCCGGGGTACAATGAGCAGTTCTTC
CSVEEARLPGYNEQFF
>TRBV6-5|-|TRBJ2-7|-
TGTGCCAGCAGTGACCCTACACTAACCTACGAGCAGTACTTC
CASSDPTLTYEQYF
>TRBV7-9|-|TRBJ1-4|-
TGTGCCAGCAGCCTCGACAGCTGGGGGGAAAAACTGTTTTTT
CASSLDSWGEKLFF
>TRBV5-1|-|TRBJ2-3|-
TGCGCCAGCAGCAGTCAGACTCGCGCTAGGGGAGATACGCAGTATTTT
CASSSQTRARGDTQYF
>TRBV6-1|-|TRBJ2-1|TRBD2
TGTGCCACACTACTAGCGGGAGGAGTAAATGAGCAGTTCTTC
CATLLAGGVNEQFF
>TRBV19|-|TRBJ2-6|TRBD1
TGTGCCAGTCAAGGACAGGCATACTCTGGGGCCAACGTCCTGACTTTC
CASQGQAYSGANVLTF
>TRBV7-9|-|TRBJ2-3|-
TGTGCCAGCAGCTTAGGGTCGGGATATAAAAACACAGATACGCAGTATTTT
CASSLGSGYKNTDTQYF
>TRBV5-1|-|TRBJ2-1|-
TGCGCCAGCAGTCCAGGACAGGGACAAACTAGCGGGTACTACAATGAGCAGTTCTTC
CASSPGQGQTSGYYNEQFF
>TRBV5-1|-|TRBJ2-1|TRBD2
TGCGCCAGCAGCTTGGAAGCTAGCGGGAGCGAGCAGTTCTTC
CASSLEASGSEQFF
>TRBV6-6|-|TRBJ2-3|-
TGTGCCAGCAGTTACTCGGAGTCAGATACGCAGTATTTT
CASSYSESDTQYF
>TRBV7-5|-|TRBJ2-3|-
TGTGCCAGCAGCTTTAGTGGGGCGGGAGATACGCAGTATTTT
CASSFSGAGDTQYF
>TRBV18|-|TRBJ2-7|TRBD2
TGTGCCAGCTCACCGACTAGCGGGAGCCGATACGAGCAGTACTTC
CASSPTSGSRYEQYF
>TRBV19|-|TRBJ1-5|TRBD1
TGTGCCAGTAGTCAGGGGGGGTATGGGCAGCCCCAGCATTTT
CASSQGGYGQPQHF
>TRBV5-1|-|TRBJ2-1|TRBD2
TGCGCCAGCAGCCAGAACCCGGGACTAGCGGGAGGGAGCTCCTACAATGAGCAGTTCTTC
CASSQNPGLAGGSSYNEQFF
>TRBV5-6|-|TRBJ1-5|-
TGTGCCAGCAGCCAGGGCATTTCAAGGAATCAGCCCCAGCATTTT
CASSQGISRNQPQHF
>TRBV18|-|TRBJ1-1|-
TGTGCCAGCTCGTTTCAGACCTCCCGGGGCCCTGAAGCTTTCTTT
CASSFQTSRGPEAFF
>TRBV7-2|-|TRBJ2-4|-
TGTGCCAGCAGCCCAAAAGGGACACCTGGGGGTAACATTCAGTACTTC
CASSPKGTPGGNIQYF
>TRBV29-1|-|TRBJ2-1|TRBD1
TGCAGCACTACAGGGGTAACCCAATTTTACAATGAGCAGTTCTTC
CSTTGVTQFYNEQFF
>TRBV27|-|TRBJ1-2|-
TGTGCCAGCAGGGATGGTCAGGGTGACTATGGCTACACCTTC
CASRDGQGDYGYTF
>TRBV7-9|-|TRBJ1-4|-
TGTGCCACATCGGGACACAGTAATGAAAAACTGTTTTTT
CATSGHSNEKLFF
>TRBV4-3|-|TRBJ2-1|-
TGCGCCAGCAGCCAAGAACCTCAGGGGGGGGGCTCCTACAATGAGCAGTTCTTC
CASSQEPQGGGSYNEQFF
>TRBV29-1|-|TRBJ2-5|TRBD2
TGCAGCGCCAAAAAGGGGACTAGCGGGGTGCAAGAGACCCAGTACTTC
CSAKKGTSGVQETQYF
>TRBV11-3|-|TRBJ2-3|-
TGTGCCAGCAGCTTTCTCCTCGGGAGAACTAGCACAGATACGCAGTATTTT
CASSFLLGRTSTDTQYF
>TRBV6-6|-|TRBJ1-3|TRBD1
TGTGCCAGCAGTCAACCTCAGGGGGCGTCCGGAAACACCATATATTTT
CASSQPQGASGNTIYF
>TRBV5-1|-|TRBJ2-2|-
TGCGCCAGCAGCTTGGTCCAGACAAGCACCGGGGAGCTGTTTTTT
CASSLVQTSTGELFF
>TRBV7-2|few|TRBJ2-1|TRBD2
TGTGCCAGCAGCACTACCGGGACTAGCGATGAGCAGTTCTTC
CASSTTGTSDEQFF
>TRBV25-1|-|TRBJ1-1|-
TGTGCCAGCAGACAAGGGAGGTATTCGGAAGCTTTCTTT
CASRQGRYSEAFF
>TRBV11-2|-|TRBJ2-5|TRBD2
TGTGCCAGCAGCTCTACTAGCGGTCAAGAGACCCAGTACTTC
CASSSTSGQETQYF
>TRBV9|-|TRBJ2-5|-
TGTGCCAGCAGTCTTATAGCGGACCAAGAGACCCAGTACTTC
CASSLIADQETQYF
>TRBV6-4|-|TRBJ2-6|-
TGTGCCAGCAGTGACTCAAGACAGGACTCTGGGGCCAACGTCCTGACTTTC
CASSDSRQDSGANVLTF